This T cell receptor (beta chain) was sequenced in a study of T cell responses to AZD1222 COVID-19 vaccine (dated by TCRdb to about 2021). As for the study more broadly: A total of 233 trial participants underwent TCR sequencing, of whom about 210 had received two doses of AZD1222 and about 25 had received two doses of the MenACWY control vaccine. Trial participants were enrolled by age into 18-55, 56-69 and 70-plus year subgroups, with 148, 28 and 57 TCR-sequenced participants respectively. The full study reports these points: In the small 56-69-year group, the increase in depth fell short of significance, most likely because of low power. Because no day 14 peak-response samples were available, repertoires were characterized only after the peak T cell response. Most participants were white British and females outnumbered males, and the authors suggested that clonal diversity may have been underestimated. Conclusions about previously exposed vaccinees are limited because only five or six AZD1222 recipients were SARS-CoV-2 seropositive at baseline. The whole spike protein was spanned by vaccine-associated CD4 TCRs, and dominant responses were seen in regions 160-218 and 743-854. Reportedly, close to half of the unique spike-specific TCRs recognized epitopes lying outside the regions that are mutated in the B.1.351 and B.1.1.7 variants. After two AZD1222 doses, both the breadth and the depth of spike-specific TCRs were significantly higher than at day 0 and than in MenACWY recipients.

The CDR3 regions of human TCRbeta chains were subjected to immunosequencing. As for the original processing: Repertoire TCRs were matched against a reference library of SARS-CoV-2-specific TCRs generated with the MIRA antigen-specificity platform. Breadth meant the fraction of unique TCRs that were SARS-CoV-2-associated, whereas depth meant the fraction of total T cells that were SARS-CoV-2-associated. Each spike-specific TCR was assigned to its reactive spike region and to a CD4 or CD8 class using the MIRA data. Log10-transformed breadth and depth values were compared by one-way ANOVA with Sidak's multiple comparisons tests. TCRdb mirrors the immuneACCESS table, restricted to in-frame sequences. Some clones are absent from its copies; in checked studies, under half trace to an unresolved V gene, and the reason for the others is unknown. Clone size and V and J calls were adopted from that table, with D and trimming inferred from the DNA. The sample includes 75,000 to 80,000 clones, with roughly 90% observed a single time. The ten largest clones capture 1.2% to 1.5% of the sample.

The time point label, read with the paper, signifies: about 28 days (+/-7) after the second vaccine dose. AZD1222 recipients with second doses at about 4 weeks or about 12 weeks were pooled, because spike-specific TCR depth and breadth did not differ between schedules. Vaccinee samples were obtained from the UK trials COV001 and COV002, which included a single-blind randomized controlled phase 2/3 trial of AZD1222 (ChAdOx1 nCoV-19) in healthy adults. Trial participant PBMC samples were collected at day 0 and day 28 after the second dose for TCRbeta chain sequencing. Relative to germline, V is 0 bases shorter and J is 4 bases shorter, with 10 bases between their ends. The germline V gene specifies SGHTA as CDR1 and FQGTGA as CDR2. From cysteine to phenylalanine, the CDR3 is 15 amino acids long. Only CDR3 DNA is held: 45 bases, read in frame from base 1. To note about this clone: Its antigen is not yet known. The input lacks base qualities; no much larger clone sits a single base away.

Here the chain combines TRBV7-3 and TRBJ1-3; no D gene is confidently identified. The source material was peripheral blood, sampled 28 days after the second AZD1222 dose. The sequence came from an adult who received the AZD1222 COVID-19 vaccine. In nucleotide form, the sequence is TGTGCCAGCAGCTTAACGTTGGGTTCGGGAAACACCATATATTTT. Its protein reads: CASSLTLGSGNTIYF.